This T cell receptor (beta chain) was captured by sequencing in a study of early stage breast cancer tumors. Study at large: The ER+/PR+/HER2- tumors included 7 to 9 ductal and a handful of lobular carcinomas.

Germline lookup yields CDR1 MNHEY and CDR2 SVGAGI. Trimming removed 2 bases at V and 5 bases at J, with 10 bases between. The CDR3 has 13 amino acids. Notes on this clone: The antigen is unknown.

Generated by immunoSEQ multiplex PCR, the TCRdb table keeps only in-frame clones and is missing some. The repertoire holds about 34,000 clones, with roughly four fifths as singletons. Findings and caveats of the study: In about 85% of the 16 patients, blood comparison separated tumor from normal breast. Tumors had roughly 2.4-fold higher T cell density and higher clonality than adjacent normal breast tissue.

The sample comprised breast tumor tissue. The J gene is TRBJ2-7, the V gene TRBV6-5, with D perhaps TRBD1 (6 bases). This receptor was taken from a person younger than 45 with breast cancer. The CDR3 coding sequence is TGTGCCAGCAGTTACGGGGGCTGGGACGAGCAGTACTTC. It is translated as CASSYGGWDEQYF.